The rows below give T cell receptor beta chains drawn from one sample of a study of T-cell reconstitution after alpha-beta-depleted transplantation in children. From the PCR reads, TCRdb called clonotypes with MiXCR, one entry per CDR3 protein. The sample consists of about 640,000 distinct CDR3 sequences, 13% of them appearing once. Sequences were derived from PBMCs, mostly from graft donor cells, sampled 360 days after TCRalphabeta/CD19-depleted stem cell transplant. The receptor source for this set is a male patient aged 10-17 years who had a stem cell transplant for acute myeloid leukemia, so the T cells may come from the graft donor. CDR3s include the opening cysteine and the closing phenylalanine or tryptophan. D genes are given only for firm matches. Expanded clones get a size class; other rows say once, few or many, or leave the size out.

clone size	D gene	J gene	V gene	CDR3 protein	CDR3 DNA
NA	TRBD2	TRBJ2-2	TRBV5-1	CASNGATSVTGELFF	TGCGCCAGCAATGGGGCTACTAGCGTCACCGGGGAGCTGTTTTTT
NA	TRBD1	TRBJ2-7	TRBV29-1	CSVRWGTGGLYEQYF	TGCAGCGTTAGATGGGGGACAGGGGGCCTCTACGAGCAGTACTTC
NA	NA	TRBJ2-7	TRBV5-1	CASSLVINGPYEQYF	TGCGCCAGCAGCTTGGTCATCAACGGACCCTACGAGCAGTACTTC
NA	NA	TRBJ2-7	TRBV2	CASLNRLYEQYF	TGTGCCAGCTTGAACAGGCTCTACGAGCAGTACTTC
many	TRBD2	TRBJ2-2	TRBV29-1	CSVSSGSGELFF	TGCAGCGTTTCTAGCGGGTCAGGGGAGCTGTTTTTT
few	NA	TRBJ2-1	TRBV7-6	CASSLALPATFYNEQFF	TGTGCCAGCAGCTTAGCCTTACCGGCCACCTTCTACAATGAGCAGTTCTTC
many	TRBD2	TRBJ2-3	TRBV5-5	CASTFISGSTDTQYF	TGTGCCAGCACCTTTATTAGCGGGAGCACAGATACGCAGTATTTT
few	NA	TRBJ1-2	TRBV29-1	CSVEKSRSYGYTF	TGCAGCGTTGAAAAGTCCCGGAGCTATGGCTACACCTTC
few	NA	TRBJ2-7	TRBV28	CASRLTARYEQYF	TGTGCCAGCAGGCTGACAGCACGCTACGAGCAGTACTTC
NA	TRBD1	TRBJ2-3	TRBV24-1	CATSDWGDRELDTQYF	TGTGCCACCAGTGATTGGGGGGACAGGGAGCTCGATACGCAGTATTTT
NA	TRBD1	TRBJ1-1	TRBV7-8	CASSLETGRNTEAFF	TGTGCCAGCAGCTTAGAGACAGGGAGGAACACTGAAGCTTTCTTT
NA	NA	TRBJ1-2	TRBV12-3/TRBV12-4	CASSRQAWDGYTF	TGTGCCAGCAGTAGACAGGCTTGGGATGGCTACACCTTC
NA	NA	TRBJ1-5	TRBV3-1	CASSLAHSQPQHF	TGTGCCAGCAGCCTCGCACACAGTCAGCCCCAGCATTTT
few	TRBD2	TRBJ2-3	TRBV20-1	CSATGLTTDTQYF	TGCAGTGCTACGGGACTAACCACAGATACGCAGTATTTT
many	TRBD2	TRBJ2-3	TRBV5-1	CASSLVPSGISTDTQYF	TGCGCCAGCAGCTTGGTGCCTAGCGGTATAAGCACAGATACGCAGTATTTT
NA	TRBD2	TRBJ2-3	TRBV5-1	CASSLEALAGVTDTQYF	TGCGCCAGCAGCTTGGAGGCACTAGCGGGAGTGACAGATACGCAGTATTTT
many	TRBD2	TRBJ2-5	TRBV7-9	CASSFLTSGHFQETQYF	TGTGCCAGCAGCTTCTTGACTAGCGGGCACTTCCAAGAGACCCAGTACTTC
NA	NA	TRBJ1-3	TRBV7-9	CATYGNTIYF	TGTGCCACGTATGGAAACACCATATATTTT
many	NA	TRBJ2-7	TRBV14	CASSQDWGYEQYF	TGTGCCAGCAGCCAAGATTGGGGCTACGAGCAGTACTTC
few	TRBD1	TRBJ2-2	TRBV5-1	CASSTPGQRNTGELFF	TGCGCCAGCAGCACTCCGGGACAGAGGAACACCGGGGAGCTGTTTTTT
NA	TRBD1	TRBJ2-3	TRBV28	CASSRKQGSTDTQYF	TGTGCCAGCAGCCGGAAACAGGGGAGCACAGATACGCAGTATTTT
many	TRBD1	TRBJ1-2	TRBV6-5	CASSYRTGLGYTF	TGTGCCAGCAGTTACCGGACAGGGCTTGGCTACACCTTC
NA	TRBD2	TRBJ2-1	TRBV24-1	CATSDETSGKYNEQFF	TGTGCCACCAGTGATGAAACTAGCGGCAAATACAATGAGCAGTTCTTC
few	TRBD1	TRBJ1-2	TRBV5-1	CASSFEGQGHYGYTF	TGCGCCAGCAGCTTTGAGGGACAGGGGCACTATGGCTACACCTTC
NA	NA	TRBJ2-7	TRBV20-1	CSARPGLGGWQYF	TGCAGTGCTAGACCCGGCCTAGGGGGATGGCAGTACTTC
few	NA	TRBJ2-5	TRBV29-1	CSVVWDTQETQYF	TGCAGCGTTGTTTGGGACACTCAAGAGACCCAGTACTTC
few	TRBD2	TRBJ2-2	TRBV7-9	CASSYGRVNTGELFF	TGTGCCAGCAGCTACGGGAGGGTAAACACCGGGGAGCTGTTTTTT
few	TRBD2	TRBJ2-3	TRBV4-2	CASRGTSPYSTDTQYF	TGTGCCAGCCGGGGGACTAGCCCTTACAGCACAGATACGCAGTATTTT
NA	TRBD1	TRBJ2-7	TRBV12-3/TRBV12-4	CASSSGTGATYEQYF	TGTGCCAGCAGTTCCGGGACAGGGGCGACCTACGAGCAGTACTTC
NA	NA	TRBJ1-4	TRBV20-1	CSAVVFNEKLFF	TGCAGTGCCGTAGTCTTTAATGAAAAACTGTTTTTT
few	NA	TRBJ2-5	TRBV29-1	CSVEPLEETQYF	TGCAGCGTTGAACCCCTGGAAGAGACCCAGTACTTC
NA	TRBD2	TRBJ2-5	TRBV7-3	CASSPMSTSGRETQYF	TGTGCCAGCAGCCCAATGTCGACTAGCGGGAGAGAGACCCAGTACTTC